Listed below are T cell receptor beta chains from one sample, sequenced in a study of blood T cell repertoires in COVID-19. Sequenced by immunoSEQ multiplex PCR; TCRdb stores in-frame clones only, minus some. The sample lists more than 250,000 clones, roughly 85% occurring once. The source material was peripheral blood. The receptors were sampled from a middle-aged man with active or convalescent COVID-19. CDR3s include the opening cysteine and the closing phenylalanine or tryptophan. D genes are given only for firm matches. The size entry is marked missing in some rows and otherwise reads once, few, many or a size class.

clone size: .
D gene: TRBD1
J gene: TRBJ1-2
V gene: TRBV9
CDR3 DNA: TGTGCCAGCAGCCCCGATCCGACAGGGGGAAGCTATGGCTACACCTTC
CDR3 protein: CASSPDPTGGSYGYTF

clone size: .
D gene: .
J gene: TRBJ2-2
V gene: TRBV27
CDR3 DNA: TGTGCCAGCAGTTACTTTCTAACCGGGGAGCTGTTTTTT
CDR3 protein: CASSYFLTGELFF

clone size: .
D gene: .
J gene: TRBJ2-7
V gene: TRBV6-2/TRBV6-3
CDR3 DNA: TGTGCCAGCAGTTTGCAGGTCCCCGGTGAGCAGTACTTC
CDR3 protein: CASSLQVPGEQYF

clone size: .
D gene: .
J gene: TRBJ1-1
V gene: TRBV19
CDR3 DNA: TGTGCCAGTAGGAGGAGAGTTGAGGTTATAACTGAAGCTTTCTTT
CDR3 protein: CASRRRVEVITEAFF

clone size: .
D gene: TRBD1
J gene: TRBJ1-2
V gene: TRBV28
CDR3 DNA: TGTGCCAGCAGTAGCCAATTGACAGGGGGTTATGGCTACACCTTC
CDR3 protein: CASSSQLTGGYGYTF

clone size: .
D gene: .
J gene: TRBJ1-2
V gene: TRBV7-9
CDR3 DNA: TGTGCCAGCAGCCCACGGACAGCGGTGGGTGGCTACACCTTC
CDR3 protein: CASSPRTAVGGYTF

clone size: .
D gene: .
J gene: TRBJ1-2
V gene: TRBV24-1
CDR3 DNA: TGTGCCACCAGTGGTGACCTAGGGAGTAGCTACACCTTC
CDR3 protein: CATSGDLGSSYTF

clone size: .
D gene: TRBD2
J gene: TRBJ2-5
V gene: TRBV7-3
CDR3 DNA: TGTGCCAGCAGCTTCCTAGCGGCGGCAGGAGAGACCCAGTACTTC
CDR3 protein: CASSFLAAAGETQYF

clone size: .
D gene: TRBD2
J gene: TRBJ2-1
V gene: TRBV29-1
CDR3 DNA: TGCAGCGTTGACCTCTGGGCTAGCGGGAGCGATGAGCAGTTCTTC
CDR3 protein: CSVDLWASGSDEQFF

clone size: .
D gene: .
J gene: TRBJ1-1
V gene: TRBV20-1
CDR3 DNA: TGCAGTGCTAGTAGGCAGGGAAACATGAACACTGAAGCTTTCTTT
CDR3 protein: CSASRQGNMNTEAFF

clone size: .
D gene: .
J gene: TRBJ2-2
V gene: TRBV5-3
CDR3 DNA: TGTGCCAGAAGCTTGACAGGGGAGCTGTTTTTT
CDR3 protein: CARSLTGELFF

clone size: .
D gene: TRBD1
J gene: TRBJ2-3
V gene: TRBV25-1
CDR3 DNA: TGTGCCAGCAGTGATTCCCGACAGGGGGCCCCAGATACGCAGTATTTT
CDR3 protein: CASSDSRQGAPDTQYF

clone size: .
D gene: TRBD2
J gene: TRBJ2-1
V gene: TRBV28
CDR3 DNA: TGTGCCAGCAGTTATGCCCCAGCGGGAGGGATGAATGAGCAGTTCTTC
CDR3 protein: CASSYAPAGGMNEQFF

clone size: .
D gene: TRBD1
J gene: TRBJ2-3
V gene: TRBV9
CDR3 DNA: TGTGCCAGCAGCGTAGGGGACAGGGCAGAGGTCACAGATACGCAGTATTTT
CDR3 protein: CASSVGDRAEVTDTQYF

clone size: .
D gene: .
J gene: TRBJ1-4
V gene: TRBV27
CDR3 DNA: TGTGCCAGCAGACCCACCATAGGAGTTAATGAAAAACTGTTTTTT
CDR3 protein: CASRPTIGVNEKLFF

clone size: .
D gene: TRBD2
J gene: TRBJ2-7
V gene: TRBV19
CDR3 DNA: TGTGCCAGTAGTATGGGGTCTAGCGGGGGTTACTACGAGCAGTACTTC
CDR3 protein: CASSMGSSGGYYEQYF

clone size: .
D gene: .
J gene: TRBJ2-7
V gene: TRBV27
CDR3 DNA: TGTGCCAGCAGTAACTCCGTGAGTTACGAGCAGTACTTC
CDR3 protein: CASSNSVSYEQYF

clone size: .
D gene: .
J gene: TRBJ1-2
V gene: TRBV29-1
CDR3 DNA: TGCAGCGTTGGGTTCTTGGAGGGCTACACCTTC
CDR3 protein: CSVGFLEGYTF

clone size: .
D gene: .
J gene: TRBJ1-1
V gene: TRBV9
CDR3 DNA: TGTGCCAGCAGCACCGACACCATGAACACTGAAGCTTTCTTT
CDR3 protein: CASSTDTMNTEAFF

clone size: .
D gene: .
J gene: TRBJ1-4
V gene: TRBV18
CDR3 DNA: TGTGCCAGCTCACGCGGACTGGTTACAACTAATGAAAAACTGTTTTTT
CDR3 protein: CASSRGLVTTNEKLFF

clone size: .
D gene: .
J gene: TRBJ1-1
V gene: TRBV27
CDR3 DNA: TGTGCCAGCAGCCCAAATCGAGGGAACACTGAAGCTTTCTTT
CDR3 protein: CASSPNRGNTEAFF

clone size: .
D gene: .
J gene: TRBJ1-5
V gene: TRBV27
CDR3 DNA: TGTGCCAGCAGTTTGGAAGGGGCGAGCAATCAGCCCCAGCATTTT
CDR3 protein: CASSLEGASNQPQHF

clone size: .
D gene: .
J gene: TRBJ1-3
V gene: TRBV30
CDR3 DNA: TGTGCCTGGAGTGTGGGGAGTCACTCTGGAAACACCATATATTTT
CDR3 protein: CAWSVGSHSGNTIYF

clone size: .
D gene: TRBD1
J gene: TRBJ2-7
V gene: TRBV5-1
CDR3 DNA: TGCGCCAGCAGCCGACTTGACAGGGGGCGCGGCTACGAGCAGTACTTC
CDR3 protein: CASSRLDRGRGYEQYF

clone size: .
D gene: .
J gene: TRBJ1-2
V gene: TRBV12-3/TRBV12-4
CDR3 DNA: TGTGCCAGCAGTTATGAGGGCCTCTATGGCTACACCTTC
CDR3 protein: CASSYEGLYGYTF

clone size: .
D gene: .
J gene: TRBJ2-7
V gene: TRBV6-2/TRBV6-3
CDR3 DNA: TGTGCCAGCAGTCAACTCGGGGGACCTATGTACGAGCAGTACTTC
CDR3 protein: CASSQLGGPMYEQYF

clone size: .
D gene: .
J gene: TRBJ1-2
V gene: TRBV21-1
CDR3 DNA: TGTGCCAGCAGCAAGGACCCCGGAGGAAGGCACTATGGCTACACCTTC
CDR3 protein: CASSKDPGGRHYGYTF

clone size: .
D gene: .
J gene: TRBJ1-5
V gene: TRBV20-1
CDR3 DNA: TGCAGTGCTAGTCGCGATAGCAATCAGCCCCAGCATTTT
CDR3 protein: CSASRDSNQPQHF

clone size: .
D gene: TRBD1
J gene: TRBJ2-1
V gene: TRBV18
CDR3 DNA: TGTGCCAGCTCACCCCCGGACAGGGGGGATGAGCAGTTCTTC
CDR3 protein: CASSPPDRGDEQFF

clone size: .
D gene: .
J gene: TRBJ1-1
V gene: TRBV19
CDR3 DNA: TGTGCCAGTAGTACGTCAGGAGGTAGGGTAATCCCTGAAGCTTTCTTT
CDR3 protein: CASSTSGGRVIPEAFF

clone size: .
D gene: .
J gene: TRBJ2-6
V gene: TRBV9
CDR3 DNA: TGTGCCAGCAGCATAACAGGGTCTGGGGCCAACGTCCTGACTTTC
CDR3 protein: CASSITGSGANVLTF

clone size: .
D gene: TRBD1
J gene: TRBJ1-2
V gene: TRBV2
CDR3 DNA: TGTGCCAGCAGGGCACAGGGGTACTATGGCTACACCTTC
CDR3 protein: CASRAQGYYGYTF

clone size: few
D gene: TRBD2
J gene: TRBJ2-7
V gene: TRBV10-1
CDR3 DNA: TGCGCCAGATTTAGGACTAGCGGGAGCGCCTCCTACGAGCAGTACTTC
CDR3 protein: CARFRTSGSASYEQYF

clone size: .
D gene: .
J gene: TRBJ1-2
V gene: TRBV18
CDR3 DNA: TGTGCCAGCTCAGCTATAACAGCTAACTATGGCTACACCTTC
CDR3 protein: CASSAITANYGYTF

clone size: .
D gene: .
J gene: TRBJ2-3
V gene: TRBV18
CDR3 DNA: TGTGCCAGCTCACCACCCTTTCCCGCGGGAGATACGCAGTATTTT
CDR3 protein: CASSPPFPAGDTQYF

clone size: .
D gene: TRBD1
J gene: TRBJ1-4
V gene: TRBV5-6
CDR3 DNA: TGTGCCAGCAGCTTAGGGGGCGTAAATGAAAAACTGTTTTTT
CDR3 protein: CASSLGGVNEKLFF

clone size: once
D gene: TRBD2
J gene: TRBJ2-7
V gene: TRBV7-9
CDR3 DNA: TGTGCCAGCAGCTCCGGACTAGCGGGGAACTACGAGCAGTACTTC
CDR3 protein: CASSSGLAGNYEQYF

clone size: .
D gene: TRBD1
J gene: TRBJ2-4
V gene: TRBV6-1
CDR3 DNA: TGTGCCAGCAGTGAAGCGGTGACAGGGCGAGCCAAAAACATTCAGTACTTC
CDR3 protein: CASSEAVTGRAKNIQYF

clone size: .
D gene: .
J gene: TRBJ1-4
V gene: TRBV21-1
CDR3 DNA: TGTGCCAGTCTCGCTCTGACAGGGGGTAATGAAAAACTGTTTTTT
CDR3 protein: CASLALTGGNEKLFF

clone size: .
D gene: TRBD1
J gene: TRBJ2-2
V gene: TRBV7-2
CDR3 DNA: TGTGCCAGCACCGACCGGGCACAGGGGGCTTCCGGGGAGCTGTTTTTT
CDR3 protein: CASTDRAQGASGELFF

clone size: .
D gene: .
J gene: TRBJ2-3
V gene: TRBV3-1/TRBV3-2
CDR3 DNA: TGTGCCAGCAGCCCCCACACCGGGTTCACAGATACGCAGTATTTT
CDR3 protein: CASSPHTGFTDTQYF

clone size: once
D gene: TRBD2
J gene: TRBJ2-7
V gene: TRBV4-3
CDR3 DNA: TGCGCCAGCAGCCAAGAGCAGCGGGAGGGCCCCTACGAGCAGTACTTC
CDR3 protein: CASSQEQREGPYEQYF

clone size: .
D gene: TRBD1
J gene: TRBJ2-3
V gene: TRBV30
CDR3 DNA: TGTGCCTGGAACCGGGACAGGGGGACAGATACGCAGTATTTT
CDR3 protein: CAWNRDRGTDTQYF

clone size: .
D gene: .
J gene: TRBJ2-3
V gene: TRBV7-2
CDR3 DNA: TGTGCCAGCAGCGGGCGAGGAGGGTCCCTAGATACGCAGTATTTT
CDR3 protein: CASSGRGGSLDTQYF

clone size: .
D gene: .
J gene: TRBJ2-7
V gene: TRBV30
CDR3 DNA: TGTGCCTGGAGATCCGACTGGGCCTACGAGCAGTACTTC
CDR3 protein: CAWRSDWAYEQYF

clone size: .
D gene: .
J gene: TRBJ1-5
V gene: TRBV19
CDR3 DNA: TGTGCCAGTAGTATGTGGTTAGGGGAGGGACAGCCCCAGCATTTT
CDR3 protein: CASSMWLGEGQPQHF

clone size: .
D gene: .
J gene: TRBJ1-5
V gene: TRBV30
CDR3 DNA: TGTGCCTGGAGTTCGGGGGAGGATAGCAATCAGCCCCAGCATTTT
CDR3 protein: CAWSSGEDSNQPQHF

clone size: .
D gene: TRBD2
J gene: TRBJ2-7
V gene: TRBV9
CDR3 DNA: TGTGCCAGCACTACCGGGACTAGCGGGCACTACTACGAGCAGTACTTC
CDR3 protein: CASTTGTSGHYYEQYF

clone size: .
D gene: .
J gene: TRBJ2-7
V gene: TRBV10-3
CDR3 DNA: TGTGCCATCAGTCCCCAGGCGACCGAGCAGTACTTC
CDR3 protein: CAISPQATEQYF

clone size: .
D gene: .
J gene: TRBJ1-3
V gene: TRBV6-5
CDR3 DNA: TGTGCCAGCAGGGACAGTTTCTCTGGAAACACCATATATTTT
CDR3 protein: CASRDSFSGNTIYF

clone size: .
D gene: .
J gene: TRBJ1-5
V gene: TRBV7-2
CDR3 DNA: TGTGCCAGCAGCTTACTCCCACAGATAAATCAGCCCCAGCATTTT
CDR3 protein: CASSLLPQINQPQHF

clone size: once
D gene: TRBD2
J gene: TRBJ2-2
V gene: TRBV5-4
CDR3 DNA: TGTGCCAGCAGCTTGGGGTCCAGCGGGAGGACGGGGGGGGAGCTGTTTTTT
CDR3 protein: CASSLGSSGRTGGELFF

clone size: .
D gene: .
J gene: TRBJ2-2
V gene: TRBV7-2
CDR3 DNA: TGTGCCAGCAGATTAGCCTACACCGGGGAGCTGTTTTTT
CDR3 protein: CASRLAYTGELFF

clone size: .
D gene: TRBD1
J gene: TRBJ1-2
V gene: TRBV7-9
CDR3 DNA: TGTGCCAGCAGCTTGGGGACAGGGGGAGTGCCTCGGGGCTACACCTTC
CDR3 protein: CASSLGTGGVPRGYTF

clone size: .
D gene: .
J gene: TRBJ2-7
V gene: TRBV5-1
CDR3 DNA: TGCGCCAGCAGCGCCGTGGCGGGATACGAGCAGTACTTC
CDR3 protein: CASSAVAGYEQYF

clone size: .
D gene: .
J gene: TRBJ1-1
V gene: TRBV2
CDR3 DNA: TGTGCCAGCAGTGACTACAGGGACACTGAAGCTTTCTTT
CDR3 protein: CASSDYRDTEAFF

clone size: .
D gene: TRBD2
J gene: TRBJ2-1
V gene: TRBV2
CDR3 DNA: TGTGCCAGCAGTGAAGATGGTCTAGCGGGAGGGGGTGAGCAGTTCTTC
CDR3 protein: CASSEDGLAGGGEQFF

clone size: .
D gene: .
J gene: TRBJ2-2
V gene: TRBV1
CDR3 DNA: TGCACCAGCAGCCCGGGACAGGGAGACACCGGGGAGCTGTTTTTT
CDR3 protein: CTSSPGQGDTGELFF

clone size: .
D gene: .
J gene: TRBJ1-4
V gene: TRBV6-2/TRBV6-3
CDR3 DNA: TGTGCCAGCAGTTACGGGGCAGGGCAGTCAACTAATGAAAAACTGTTTTTT
CDR3 protein: CASSYGAGQSTNEKLFF